The rows below give T cell receptor beta chains drawn from one sample of a study of blood T cell repertoires in COVID-19. The data were produced by immunoSEQ multiplex PCR, yet TCRdb's version contains in-frame clones alone and is incomplete. The sample lists 130,000 or so clones, approximately 85% occurring once. The sequenced sample consisted of peripheral blood. These receptors were collected from a human donor in a cohort sampled during active COVID-19. Both conserved end residues are part of each CDR3. Each record gives: J gene, D gene, V gene, clone size, CDR3 protein, CDR3 DNA. The D gene is left open where the match is weak. The size of a clone is reported for some rows only, either as once, few or many, or as a class for expanded clones.

TRBJ1-1,TRBD1,TRBV7-2,.,CASSTDRGTTEAFF,TGTGCCAGCAGCACCGACAGGGGCACCACTGAAGCTTTCTTT
TRBJ2-2,TRBD2,TRBV7-3,.,CASSSPSGGAVGELFF,TGTGCCAGCAGCTCCCCTAGCGGGGGGGCTGTCGGGGAGCTGTTTTTT
TRBJ1-6,.,TRBV4-3,.,CASSQVGQGGSPLHF,TGCGCCAGCAGCCAAGTAGGTCAGGGCGGTTCACCCCTCCACTTT
TRBJ1-5,.,TRBV6-2/TRBV6-3,.,CASSILQRNQPQHF,TGTGCCAGCAGTATCTTACAGCGCAATCAGCCCCAGCATTTT
TRBJ1-2,.,TRBV27,.,CASSSASYYGYTF,TGTGCCAGCAGTTCCGCCAGTTACTATGGCTACACCTTC
TRBJ1-3,.,TRBV6-5,.,CASRRNTGSGNTIYF,TGTGCCAGCAGGAGGAACACTGGCTCTGGAAACACCATATATTTT
TRBJ1-2,.,TRBV5-4,.,CASSLSPFSDNGYTF,TGTGCCAGCAGCTTGTCCCCCTTCTCTGACAATGGCTACACCTTC
TRBJ2-1,.,TRBV27,.,CASSGGWVEVNEQFF,TGTGCCAGCTCTGGCGGTTGGGTTGAGGTCAATGAGCAGTTCTTC
TRBJ2-2,TRBD1,TRBV7-2,.,CASSYGTGGGELFF,TGTGCCAGCAGCTATGGGACAGGGGGCGGGGAGCTGTTTTTT
TRBJ1-3,.,TRBV6-5,.,CASTSNSGNTIYF,TGTGCCAGCACCAGTAACTCTGGAAACACCATATATTTT
TRBJ1-3,.,TRBV4-3,.,CASSQDGEQGTLGNTIYF,TGCGCCAGCAGCCAAGATGGAGAACAAGGAACATTGGGAAACACCATATATTTT
TRBJ2-2,.,TRBV5-1,.,CASSPLGGTGELFF,TGCGCCAGCAGTCCTCTCGGGGGTACCGGGGAGCTGTTTTTT
TRBJ1-1,.,TRBV7-2,.,CASSLRTVTMNTEAFF,TGTGCCAGCAGCCTCAGGACAGTTACCATGAACACTGAAGCTTTCTTT
TRBJ1-1,.,TRBV18,.,CASSPGGGGGTEAFF,TGTGCCAGCTCACCCGGAGGAGGGGGGGGCACTGAAGCTTTCTTT
TRBJ2-5,.,TRBV11-1,once,CASSPHEGRETQYF,TGTGCCAGCAGCCCCCACGAGGGGAGGGAGACCCAGTACTTC
TRBJ2-7,.,TRBV7-2,.,CASSLAALAGNYEQYF,TGTGCCAGCAGCTTGGCTGCCCTCGCGGGGAACTACGAGCAGTACTTC
TRBJ2-3,TRBD2,TRBV9,once,CASSVGGTADTQYF,TGTGCCAGCAGCGTGGGGGGGACGGCAGATACGCAGTATTTT
TRBJ2-5,.,TRBV19,.,CASGGPMGEETQYF,TGTGCCAGCGGGGGGCCTATGGGTGAAGAGACCCAGTACTTC
TRBJ2-3,TRBD2,TRBV7-3,.,CASSQSGGAVDTQYF,TGTGCCAGCAGCCAAAGCGGGGGGGCGGTAGATACGCAGTATTTT
TRBJ2-5,.,TRBV27,medium-sized,CASSLSGPSETQYF,TGTGCCAGCAGTTTATCGGGGCCCTCAGAGACCCAGTACTTC
TRBJ2-1,.,TRBV27,.,CASSFGPMGLASNEQFF,TGTGCCAGCAGTTTTGGTCCGATGGGACTCGCGTCCAATGAGCAGTTCTTC
TRBJ2-4,TRBD2,TRBV6-2/TRBV6-3,.,CASSYPVLRGAIENIQYF,TGTGCCAGCAGTTACCCCGTTTTGCGGGGGGCCATAGAAAACATTCAGTACTTC
TRBJ2-1,.,TRBV10-2,.,CASSEQNSYNEQFF,TGCGCCAGCAGTGAACAGAACTCCTACAATGAGCAGTTCTTC
TRBJ1-5,.,TRBV6-5,once,CASTEGASNQPQHF,TGTGCCAGCACGGAGGGCGCTTCCAATCAGCCCCAGCATTTT
TRBJ2-7,.,TRBV6-5,.,CASSTDLIRQVQYF,TGTGCCAGCAGTACGGATCTGATCCGACAAGTGCAGTACTTC
TRBJ2-3,TRBD1,TRBV5-6,.,CASSLFGQGATDTQYF,TGTGCCAGCAGCTTGTTCGGACAGGGGGCCACAGATACGCAGTATTTT
TRBJ2-1,TRBD2,TRBV7-2,.,CASSLKLAGYNEQFF,TGTGCCAGCAGCTTAAAACTAGCGGGGTACAATGAGCAGTTCTTC
TRBJ2-1,TRBD2,TRBV7-2,.,CASSLVVAGEDNEQFF,TGTGCCAGCAGCTTAGTTGTAGCGGGGGAGGACAATGAGCAGTTCTTC
TRBJ1-2,TRBD1,TRBV4-1,.,CASSQTTGGGGYTF,TGCGCCAGCAGCCAAACGACAGGGGGCGGTGGCTACACCTTC
TRBJ1-1,.,TRBV7-3,.,CASSLTGARTEAFF,TGTGCCAGCAGCTTAACGGGGGCAAGGACTGAAGCTTTCTTT
TRBJ1-2,TRBD1,TRBV6-5,few,CASSYPTGGGYTF,TGTGCCAGCAGTTACCCCACAGGGGGCGGCTACACCTTC
TRBJ1-3,TRBD1,TRBV19,.,CASRGQGPGNTIYF,TGTGCCAGTAGAGGACAGGGCCCAGGAAACACCATATATTTT
TRBJ1-1,TRBD1,TRBV5-5,.,CASSRMTGSGNTEAFF,TGTGCCAGCAGCCGAATGACAGGGTCGGGGAACACTGAAGCTTTCTTT
TRBJ2-3,TRBD2,TRBV4-1,once,CASSQDPQRGDADTQYF,TGCGCCAGCAGCCAAGATCCCCAGCGGGGGGATGCAGATACGCAGTATTTT
TRBJ1-4,.,TRBV11-2,.,CASSPRLGARNEKLFF,TGTGCCAGCAGCCCGAGGCTAGGGGCTAGAAATGAAAAACTGTTTTTT
TRBJ2-1,.,TRBV14,many,CASSPAVRRSEQFF,TGTGCCAGCAGCCCGGCGGTACGACGGAGTGAGCAGTTCTTC
TRBJ1-5,.,TRBV9,.,CASSVGEAHPPTVKVSNQPQHF,TGTGCCAGCAGCGTAGGAGAGGCTCACCCCCCGACAGTAAAGGTAAGCAATCAGCCCCAGCATTTT
TRBJ2-1,.,TRBV23-1,.,CASSQSPQGPSSYNEQFF,TGCGCCAGCAGTCAATCTCCACAGGGACCTAGTTCCTACAATGAGCAGTTCTTC
TRBJ1-3,.,TRBV6-5,once,CASSFSSQGTIYF,TGTGCCAGCAGCTTCTCTTCACAGGGTACCATATATTTT
TRBJ1-2,.,TRBV6-5,.,CASSRQEGGYTF,TGTGCCAGCAGCCGACAAGAGGGTGGCTACACCTTC
TRBJ2-2,TRBD2,TRBV5-4,once,CASSLVTLAGGLSTGELFF,TGTGCCAGCAGCTTAGTGACGCTAGCGGGAGGGTTGTCCACCGGGGAGCTGTTTTTT
TRBJ2-7,.,TRBV13,.,CASSLDLGGSYEQYF,TGTGCCAGCAGCTTAGATCTGGGGGGCTCCTACGAGCAGTACTTC
TRBJ2-5,.,TRBV14,.,CASSPLPGTQETQYF,TGTGCCAGCAGCCCGTTACCGGGAACCCAAGAGACCCAGTACTTC
TRBJ2-5,.,TRBV19,.,CASSLQYGGLSQETQYF,TGTGCCAGTAGTCTCCAGTACGGGGGGCTCTCACAAGAGACCCAGTACTTC
TRBJ2-5,TRBD2,TRBV9,.,CASSVTSGLGETQYF,TGTGCCAGCAGCGTGACTAGCGGCTTAGGAGAGACCCAGTACTTC
TRBJ1-2,TRBD1,TRBV5-1,few,CASSLGDRDAYTF,TGCGCCAGCAGCTTGGGGGACAGGGATGCCTACACCTTC
TRBJ2-3,.,TRBV5-4,once,CASKAGPFLDTQYF,TGTGCCAGCAAGGCGGGTCCATTTTTAGATACGCAGTATTTT
TRBJ1-1,TRBD1,TRBV15,.,CATRTTGGTEAFF,TGTGCCACCAGGACGACAGGGGGCACTGAAGCTTTCTTT
TRBJ2-1,.,TRBV9,.,CASSVAFRGNNEQFF,TGTGCCAGCAGCGTAGCTTTTAGAGGGAACAATGAGCAGTTCTTC
TRBJ2-3,.,TRBV15,few,CATSVGGPGGPDTQYF,TGTGCCACCTCGGTGGGGGGACCCGGAGGACCAGATACGCAGTATTTT
TRBJ1-5,.,TRBV23-1,.,CASSPQSTTEDLYSNQPQHF,TGCGCCAGCAGTCCCCAATCTACGACAGAGGACCTTTATAGCAATCAGCCCCAGCATTTT
TRBJ1-2,.,TRBV14,.,CASSQERGTVGYGYTF,TGTGCCAGCAGCCAAGAACGCGGGACTGTAGGCTATGGCTACACCTTC
TRBJ2-3,.,TRBV6-4,.,CASSDSGDTQYF,TGTGCCAGCAGTGACTCCGGAGATACGCAGTATTTT
TRBJ2-7,TRBD2,TRBV7-6,.,CASSDSGGSGIEQYF,TGTGCCAGCAGCGACAGCGGGGGGTCGGGGATCGAGCAGTACTTC
TRBJ2-1,TRBD1,TRBV18,.,CASSRPGTGYNEQFF,TGTGCCAGCTCACGCCCCGGGACAGGTTACAATGAGCAGTTCTTC